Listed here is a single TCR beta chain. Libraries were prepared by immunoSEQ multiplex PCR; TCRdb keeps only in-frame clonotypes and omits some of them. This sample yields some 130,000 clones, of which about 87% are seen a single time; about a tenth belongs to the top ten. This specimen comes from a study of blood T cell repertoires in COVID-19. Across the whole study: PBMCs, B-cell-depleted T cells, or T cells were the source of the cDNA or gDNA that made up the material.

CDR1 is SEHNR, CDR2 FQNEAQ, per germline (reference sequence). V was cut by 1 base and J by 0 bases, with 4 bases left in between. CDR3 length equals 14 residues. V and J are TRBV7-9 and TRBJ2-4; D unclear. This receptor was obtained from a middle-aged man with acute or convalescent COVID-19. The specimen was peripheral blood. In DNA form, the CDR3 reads TGTGCCAGCAGCTTAGGGCTAGCCAAAAACATTCAGTACTTC. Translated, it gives CASSLGLAKNIQYF. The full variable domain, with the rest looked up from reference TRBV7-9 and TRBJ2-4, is DTGVSQNPRHKITKRGQNVTFRCDPISEHNRLYWYRQTLGQGPEFLTYFQNEAQLEKSRLLSDRFSAERPKGSFSTLEIQRTEQGDSAMYLCASSLGLAKNIQYFGAGTRLSVL.